This T cell receptor beta chain stems from a study of tumour-infiltrating T cells in Burkitt lymphoma. Study-level background: Repertoire clonality predicted overall and progression-free survival.

Sequencing was performed with immunoSEQ multiplex PCR; in TCRdb, only in-frame clones are kept and a portion is missing. The data contain some 5,000 clones, about 15% of them seen just once; the ten biggest clones take up 14%. This clone was detected only a few times. V shed 4 bases and J shed 1 base, with 2 bases lying between them. Per germline, CDR1 MDHEN and CDR2 SYDVKM. The CDR3 is 12 amino acids. This TCR derives from a human donor with diffuse large B-cell lymphoma. This chain links TRBV28 with TRBJ2-1; the D is unclear. Sequenced sample: tumor tissue. Here the CDR3 DNA reads TGTGCCAGCAGTTATTCCTACAATGAGCAGTTCTTC. This codes for CASSYSYNEQFF.